This TCR beta chain was recorded in a study of PD-L1 blockade in urothelial cancer. Study as a whole: The number of prior chemotherapy regimens per patient was 0 to 3.

The protocol was immunoSEQ multiplex PCR, while the TCRdb copy is restricted to in-frame clones and leaves out a portion. The sample consists of under 85,000 clones, approximately 90% of them appearing once. Described time point: peripheral blood 6 weeks after treatment start. Every patient provided from 1 to 8 samples, collected pretreatment and on-treatment. The V end lost 6 bases, the J end lost 2 bases, and 8 bases lay between the germline ends. From germline, CDR1 is SNHLY and CDR2 FYNNEI. The CDR3 sequence is 13 residues long. The sequencing here drew on PBMCs, taken around atezolizumab (anti-PD-L1) treatment. This chain connects TRBV2 to TRBJ2-1; D is undetermined. The sequence derives from an elderly woman with urothelial cancer. DNA of the CDR3: TGTGCCAGCAGCTCCTTAGCCTACAATGAGCAGTTCTTC. As protein: CASSSLAYNEQFF.